The 22 T cell receptor beta chains given below trace back to one sample, sequenced in a study of T cells in Graves' hyperthyroidism and ophthalmopathy. From RNA transcripts, TCR beta CDR3 regions were amplified. HTBI primers were used for first-round RT-PCR of the TCR CDR3. TCRdb used MiXCR to reprocess the multiplex PCR reads, holding one entry per CDR3 protein. In the table there are approximately 210,000 distinct CDR3 sequences, roughly a sixth of which are singletons. The sequenced sample consisted of blood. Receptors were obtained from a man between 45 and 60 years old with Graves' hyperthyroidism.

This clonotype was counted ten times or more. The chain combines TRBV30 with TRBJ2-5; D unclear. V was pared by 0 bases and J by 5 bases, with 10 bases between. This CDR3 spans 13 amino acids. CDR1 GTSNPN and CDR2 SVGIG come from the germline V gene (reference sequence). This chain's CDR3 is CAWSVVGSETQYF. CDR3 DNA: TGTGCCTGGAGTGTAGTGGGTTCGGAGACCCAGTACTTC. Based on the CDR3 plus reference TRBV30 and TRBJ2-5, the full variable domain is SQTIHQWPATLVQPVGSPLSLECTVEGTSNPNLYWYRQAAGRGLQLLFYSVGIGQISSEVPQNLSASRPQDRQFILSSKKLLLSDSGFYLCAWSVVGSETQYFGPGTRLLVL.

As regards this clonotype: A much larger clone lies one base from this, so it may be a read error. The chain has TRBV29-1 and TRBJ2-3; tentative D call: TRBD1 (5 bases). The CDR3 runs to 16 residues. CDR1 is SQVTM and CDR2 is ANQGSEA in the germline V gene. CDR3 nucleotide sequence: TGCAACGTTGAACGCCCCGACAGACGAATCACAGATACGCAGTATTTT. Amino acid sequence: CNVERPDRRITDTQYF.

This clonotype was counted ten times or more. The chain recombines TRBV11-2 with TRBJ2-3; D gene ambiguous. This CDR3 is built from 17 residues. Per the germline V gene, CDR1 is SGHAT and CDR2 is FQNNGV. The ends were cut back, 4 bases at V and 0 bases at J, with 17 bases in the middle. In nucleotides, the CDR3 is TGTGCCAGCAGCTCCCCTTGGGCCCTTAGCAGCACAGATACGCAGTATTTT. Amino acids: CASSSPWALSSTDTQYF. Together with reference TRBV11-2 and TRBJ2-3, the CDR3 gives the full variable domain: EAGVAQSPRYKIIEKRQSVAFWCNPISGHATLYWYQQILGQGPKLLIQFQNNGVVDDSQLPKDRFSAERLKGVDSTLKIQPAKLEDSAVYLCASSSPWALSSTDTQYFGPGTRLTVL.

Many counts were recorded for this clonotype. The V call is TRBV12-3 or TRBV12-4, the J call TRBJ2-5; D is tentatively TRBD1 or TRBD2 (5 bases each). Between the trimmed V and J ends, which lost 3 bases and 7 bases, there was a span of 12 bases. The CDR3 has 13 amino acids. CDR3 in amino acids: CASSFGGTGTQYF. CDR3 nucleotide sequence: TGTGCCAGCAGTTTTGGGGGAACAGGGACCCAGTACTTC.

V and J are TRBV4-1 and TRBJ1-4; no clear D gene. The CDR3 has 15 amino acids. Trimming stripped 0 bases from V and 4 bases from J, with 9 bases between. The germline CDR1 and CDR2 sequences are MGHRA and YSYEKL. CDR3 in DNA: TGCGCCAGCAGCCAAGATCCCGGTCTTAATGAAAAACTGTTTTTT. This gives the protein CASSQDPGLNEKLFF.

The table lists this clonotype with a few counts. V usage is TRBV4-1 and J usage is TRBJ2-3; 14 nucleotides match TRBD2. Trimming at V came to 0 bases and at J to 5 bases, leaving 4 bases not matched to a gene. The CDR3 is made up of 17 amino acids. From germline, CDR1 is MGHRA and CDR2 YSYEKL. This chain's CDR3 is CASSQETSGRAGDTQYF. The DNA for the CDR3 is TGCGCCAGCAGCCAAGAGACTAGCGGGAGGGCCGGAGATACGCAGTATTTT.

The rearrangement links TRBV5-1 to TRBJ2-3, with 7 bases lining up with TRBD2. V lost 0 bases to trimming and J lost 4 bases; unmatched junction nucleotides: 2. Germline lookup yields CDR1 SGHRS and CDR2 YFSETQ. CDR3 length: 14 residues. In DNA form, the CDR3 reads TGCGCCAGCAGCTTGGAAGGACTAGCAGATACGCAGTATTTT. This encodes CASSLEGLADTQYF.

This clonotype was seen a handful of times. The chain has TRBV25-1 and TRBJ2-6, with D uncertain. This CDR3 comprises 17 residues. In germline, CDR1 is MGHDK, CDR2 SYGVNS. V was cut by 3 bases and J by 0 bases, with 12 bases left in between. The CDR3 nucleotides read TGTGCCAGCAGTGAGGGCAGTCGGAGCTCTGGGGCCAACGTCCTGACTTTC. Amino acid sequence: CASSEGSRSSGANVLTF.

This clonotype was seen many times. This chain uses TRBV15 with TRBJ2-5, with D tentatively TRBD1 (5 bases). Deletions cut 1 base from V and 1 base from J, with 13 bases between. Germline CDR1 and CDR2: LNHNV and YYDKDF (reference sequence). The CDR3 has 16 amino acids. The CDR3 protein is CATSRAPRQSQETQYF. DNA for the CDR3: TGTGCCACCAGCAGAGCCCCTAGACAGAGCCAAGAGACCCAGTACTTC. Filled out from reference TRBV15 and TRBJ2-5, the complete variable domain reads DAMVIQNPRYQVTQFGKPVTLSCSQTLNHNVMYWYQQKSSQAPKLLFHYYDKDFNNEADTPDNFQSRRPNTSFCFLDIRSPGLGDTAMYLCATSRAPRQSQETQYFGPGTRLLVL.

Here the CDR3 reads CASSSRDVYEQYF. CDR3 DNA: TGTGCCAGCAGCTCCCGGGACGTGTACGAGCAGTACTTC. The gene calls are TRBV11-2 and TRBJ2-7, with D tentatively TRBD1 or TRBD2 (5 bases each). Deletions cut 4 bases from V and 4 bases from J, with 11 bases between. Germline V CDR1 and CDR2: SGHAT, FQNNGV. This CDR3 has 13 amino acids.

This clonotype has just a few counts. This sequence joins TRBV28 and TRBJ2-7, with 13 nucleotides matching TRBD2. CDR3 length: 16 amino acids. After removal of 9 bases from V and 3 bases from J, the junction contained 11 bases not matched to a gene. The germline V gene has CDR1 MDHEN and CDR2 SYDVKM. The CDR3 reads CASPTPGLAGNYEQYF. CDR3 nucleotide sequence: TGTGCCAGTCCGACACCGGGACTAGCGGGAAACTACGAGCAGTACTTC.

This clonotype was seen a handful of times. The chain is built from TRBV7-2 and TRBJ2-7; TRBD1 or TRBD2 may be the D gene (6 bases each). The CDR3 has 15 residues. From germline, CDR1 is SGHTA and CDR2 FQGNSA. The V end was cut by 1 base, the J end by 2 bases, with 12 bases between. The CDR3, as DNA: TGTGCCAGCAGCTTAGACCCGGGGGCCGCCTACGAGCAGTACTTC. It encodes CASSLDPGAAYEQYF. Drawing the rest from reference TRBV7-2 and TRBJ2-7, the complete variable domain is GAGVSQSPSNKVTEKGKDVELRCDPISGHTALYWYRQSLGQGLEFLIYFQGNSAPDKSGLPSDRFSAERTGGSVSTLTIQRTQQEDSAVYLCASSLDPGAAYEQYFGPGTRLTVT.

This clonotype turned up a few times. The gene calls are TRBV2 and TRBJ2-7, with TRBD2 matching over 12 bases. The CDR3 spans 13 residues. Trimming at V came to 7 bases and at J to 5 bases, leaving 3 bases not matched to a gene. Germline assignment: CDR1 SNHLY and CDR2 FYNNEI. Written as DNA, the CDR3 is TGTGCCAGCAAGACTAGCGGGAGACACGAGCAGTACTTC. Translating it yields CASKTSGRHEQYF.

This clonotype came up many times. The J gene is TRBJ1-2, the V gene TRBV28, with D perhaps TRBD1 (5 bases). The V gene's germline CDR1 is MDHEN and CDR2 SYDVKM. The V end lost 0 bases, the J end lost 2 bases, and 7 bases lay between the germline ends. The CDR3 length is 14 residues. CDR3 sequence: CASSLWAGNYGYTF. The CDR3, as DNA: TGTGCCAGCAGTTTATGGGCAGGGAACTATGGCTACACCTTC.

The V and J genes are TRBV7-2 and TRBJ2-1; TRBD2 matches at 12 bases. CDR1 is SGHTA, CDR2 FQGNSA, per germline. J was trimmed by 9 bases and V by 4 bases; bases with no gene match: 7. The CDR3 is 15 residues long. This CDR3 reads CASSYWTSGDGEQFF. The CDR3 DNA follows: TGTGCCAGCAGCTATTGGACTAGCGGGGACGGTGAGCAGTTCTTC.

The rearrangement uses TRBV4-1 and TRBJ2-5; the match to TRBD1 covers 9 bases. The ends lost 1 base at V and 4 bases at J; junction bases unmatched: 7. Germline V gene sequence: CDR1 MGHRA, CDR2 YSYEKL. The CDR3 runs to 16 residues. CDR3 region: CASSQASPGQGETQYF. CDR3 in DNA: TGCGCCAGCAGCCAAGCTAGCCCGGGACAGGGAGAGACCCAGTACTTC.

This clonotype was seen only a few times. The chain employs TRBV4-1 and TRBJ1-5; no reliable D call. Germline lookup yields CDR1 MGHRA and CDR2 YSYEKL. V shed 1 base and J shed 4 bases, with 8 bases lying between them. This CDR3 contains 14 residues. CDR3 nucleotide sequence: TGCGCCAGCAGCCAAGTACTGGGGAATCAGCCCCAGCATTTT. This codes for CASSQVLGNQPQHF.

Comment on this clonotype: A much larger clone is a single base away; this may be a read error. The chain recombines TRBV28 with TRBJ2-1, with D tentatively TRBD1 (5 bases). Trimming left V 5 bases short and J 2 bases short, with 13 bases between. CDR1 is MDHEN, CDR2 SYDVKM, per germline. The CDR3 has 15 residues. As DNA, the CDR3 is TGTGCCAGCAGTCCGGACACTGAGGCCTACAATGAGCAGTTCTTC. Amino acid sequence: CASSPDTEAYNEQFF.

The V call is TRBV19, the J call TRBJ2-3, with 8 bases that match TRBD1. CDR1 and CDR2 (germline): LNHDA, SQIVND (reference sequence). After removal of 10 bases from V and 8 bases from J, the junction contained 11 bases not matched to a gene. The CDR3 runs to 13 residues. CDR3: CATRGTGEGTQYF. The CDR3 DNA reads as TGTGCCACCAGAGGGACAGGAGAGGGTACGCAGTATTTT.

This clonotype has a handful of counts. V is TRBV7-6 and J is TRBJ2-7; 10 bases line up with TRBD2. The V and J ends lost 5 bases and 4 bases, in that order; junction bases with no gene match: 8. CDR1 is SGHVS, CDR2 FNYEAQ, per germline. The CDR3 runs 15 residues. Here the CDR3 DNA reads TGTGCCAGCAGCACAGACGCTAGCGGGAGATACGAGCAGTACTTC. This translates into CASSTDASGRYEQYF.

The chain combines TRBV3-1 with TRBJ2-7; D unclear. V was pared by 0 bases and J by 4 bases, with 7 bases between. Germline CDR1 LGHDT, CDR2 YNNKEL (reference sequence). The CDR3 has 13 residues. DNA for the CDR3: TGTGCCAGCAGCCAAGATGTACTATACGAGCAGTACTTC. Translation: CASSQDVLYEQYF.

Of note for this clonotype: This CDR3 fails to terminate in the conserved phenylalanine or tryptophan, so it likely reflects a read error. The chain employs TRBV28 and TRBJ1-2, with no clear D. This CDR3 region has 11 residues. The germline V gene encodes CDR1 MDHEN and CDR2 SYDVKM. Trimming pared 6 bases from V and 4 bases from J, leaving 6 bases between. The CDR3 nucleotides are TGTGCCAGCAGGGATTTCTATGGCTACACCTCC. Amino acids: CASRDFYGYTS.